One T cell receptor (beta chain) is described in this entry. These data come from a study of T cells in Graves' hyperthyroidism and ophthalmopathy. The CDR3 runs 13 residues. V gave up 2 bases and J gave up 8 bases, with 10 bases separating them. Germline-derived CDR1 and CDR2 are SNHLY and FYNNEI. RNA transcripts provided the source from which TCR beta CDR3 regions were amplified. TCR CDR3 underwent first-round RT-PCR with the HTBI primer set. TCRdb re-derived calls from the multiplex PCR reads in MiXCR, one entry per CDR3 protein. The repertoire consists of about 610,000 distinct CDR3 sequences, with about half occurring once and the leading ten covering around 8%.

Source material: peripheral blood or thyroid tissue (not recorded which). The TCR comes from a woman aged 18-30 years with Graves' hyperthyroidism. The V and J genes are TRBV2 and TRBJ1-3, with a possible D match to TRBD1 (5 bases). CDR3 residues: CASSERGGYTIYF. For the CDR3, the DNA is TGTGCCAGCAGTGAACGGGGCGGCTACACCATATATTTT.